The 22 T cell receptor beta chains below come from one sample, sequenced in a study of T cell responses to AZD1222 COVID-19 vaccine. Some clones are missing from TCRdb's copy, which holds only in-frame ones; the method was immunoSEQ multiplex PCR. The table records 200,000 or so clones, 90% to 95% of them present only once. The sequencing here drew on peripheral blood, taken on day 0 of AZD1222 vaccination. Every receptor here comes from an adult in good health.

V usage is TRBV30 and J usage is TRBJ1-1; TRBD1 might be the D (6 bases). With 1 base removed from V and 0 bases from J, the gap between germline ends came to 9 bases. Germline assignment: CDR1 GTSNPN and CDR2 SVGIG (reference sequence). The CDR3 is 14 residues long. The chain's CDR3 is CAWSATGLNTEAFF. The DNA for the CDR3 is TGTGCCTGGAGTGCGACAGGACTGAACACTGAAGCTTTCTTT.

The chain is built from TRBV6-5 and TRBJ1-2, with 10 positions matching TRBD1. V gave up 4 bases and J gave up 5 bases; unmatched junction bases: 7. The CDR3 is 15 residues long. Germline assignment: CDR1 MNHEY and CDR2 SVGAGI. The CDR3 region has the DNA TGTGCCAGCAGTTCCCCCGGGACAGGGGTTTATGGCTACACCTTC. Amino acids: CASSSPGTGVYGYTF.

The chain carries TRBV10-3 and TRBJ1-3, with 8 bases that match TRBD1. The CDR3 covers 16 residues. Germline values: CDR1 ENHRY, CDR2 SYGVKD. With V trimmed by 3 bases and J by 0 bases, 4 bases remained unmatched. The DNA for the CDR3 is TGTGCCATCAGTGAAGGGGACAGGATCTCTGGAAACACCATATATTTT. Amino acid sequence: CAISEGDRISGNTIYF.

This rearrangement joins TRBV9 to TRBJ1-6; 9 bases match TRBD1. V gave up 3 bases and J gave up 10 bases; unmatched junction bases: 8. Germline assignment: CDR1 SGDLS and CDR2 YYNGEE. The CDR3 covers 15 residues. The CDR3 spells CASSAQGARRSPLHF. CDR3 sequence (DNA): TGTGCCAGCAGCGCACAGGGGGCACGAAGGTCACCCCTCCACTTT. Full variable domain (missing parts from reference TRBV9 and TRBJ1-6): DSGVTQTPKHLITATGQRVTLRCSPRSGDLSVYWYQQSLDQGLQFLIQYYNGEERAKGNILERFSAQQFPDLHSELNLSSLELGDSALYFCASSAQGARRSPLHFGNGTRLTVT.

This rearrangement joins TRBV30 to TRBJ1-5; the D gene is possibly TRBD1 (5 bases). V was cut by 2 bases and J by 6 bases, with 11 bases left in between. This CDR3 is 13 amino acids long. From germline, CDR1 is GTSNPN and CDR2 SVGIG (reference sequence). DNA of the CDR3: TGTGCCTGGAGTTGGCAGGGTGGTCAGCCCCAGCATTTT. Protein sequence: CAWSWQGGQPQHF.

The table lists this clone with a count of one. The chain has TRBV19 and TRBJ2-3, with TRBD2 as a possible D gene (6 bases). This CDR3 has 14 residues. V lost 1 base, J lost 4 bases, and 9 bases lay in between. Per germline, CDR1 LNHDA and CDR2 SQIVND (reference sequence). The CDR3, as DNA: TGTGCCAGTAGTATAGTAAGCGGGCCAGATACGCAGTATTTT. Amino acid sequence: CASSIVSGPDTQYF.

The chain carries TRBV2 and TRBJ2-2; D uncertain. The germline V gene has CDR1 SNHLY and CDR2 FYNNEI. CDR3 size: 13 residues. V was trimmed by 3 bases and J by 5 bases, leaving 7 bases between them. In DNA form, the CDR3 reads TGTGCCAGCAGTGAGGTGCGGACCGGGGAGCTGTTTTTT. Its translation: CASSEVRTGELFF.

The chain couples TRBV7-9 to TRBJ1-2; D is possibly TRBD1 (6 bases). V was shortened by 5 bases and J by 8 bases, with 18 bases between the two germline ends. The CDR3 runs to 14 residues. Germline assignment: CDR1 SEHNR and CDR2 FQNEAQ (reference sequence). The CDR3 loop reads CASSRTGSMGGYTF. The CDR3 region has the DNA TGTGCCAGCAGCAGAACAGGGAGTATGGGGGGCTACACCTTC.

The J gene is TRBJ1-4, the V gene TRBV5-1; D gene ambiguous. The germline V and J ends were trimmed by 0 bases and 4 bases, with 7 bases remaining between them. The CDR3 runs 14 residues. The V gene's germline CDR1 is SGHRS and CDR2 YFSETQ. The CDR3 DNA is TGCGCCAGCAGCTTGGGACACGTTAATGAAAAACTGTTTTTT. Its protein product is CASSLGHVNEKLFF.

The rearrangement links TRBV11-2 to TRBJ1-2, with no clear D. This CDR3 is built from 15 residues. With 1 base removed from V and 4 bases from J, the gap between germline ends came to 13 bases. Germline CDR1 reads SGHAT; CDR2 reads FQNNGV. The CDR3 DNA sequence: TGTGCCAGCAGCTTAGTTAACCCCAACATCTATGGCTACACCTTC. This codes for CASSLVNPNIYGYTF.

This clone has more than one count but fewer than ten. The CDR3 loop reads CASSQDEGFGYTF. The CDR3 DNA reads TGCGCCAGCAGCCAAGATGAGGGGTTCGGCTACACCTTC. This sequence joins TRBV4-3 and TRBJ1-2, with D possibly TRBD1 on 5 matching bases. Germline-derived CDR1 and CDR2 are LGHNA and YSLEER. The CDR3 covers 13 residues. The germline V and J ends were trimmed by 0 bases and 8 bases, with 10 bases remaining between them.

The chain couples TRBV7-8 to TRBJ2-7; 7 positions agree with TRBD2. From germline, CDR1 is SGHVS and CDR2 FQNEAQ. The CDR3 totals 17 residues. The junction had 15 bases not matched to a gene; V was cut back by 5 bases and J by 2 bases. In nucleotides, the CDR3 is TGTGCCAGCAGCGAATCCTTTAGGGTAGCGGGTCCCTACGAGCAGTACTTC. It specifies CASSESFRVAGPYEQYF. Full variable domain (outside the CDR3, taken from reference TRBV7-8 and TRBJ2-7): GAGVSQSPRYKVAKRGQDVALRCDPISGHVSLFWYQQALGQGPEFLTYFQNEAQLDKSGLPSDRFFAERPEGSVSTLKIQRTQQEDSAVYLCASSESFRVAGPYEQYFGPGTRLTVT.

The chain couples TRBV5-1 to TRBJ1-4, with D hard to call. The germline V gene encodes CDR1 SGHRS and CDR2 YFSETQ. The V gene lost 2 bases and the J gene lost 7 bases, with 15 bases spanning the gap. CDR3 length: 15 amino acids. The CDR3 loop reads CASSLNSGPREKLFF. In nucleotides, the CDR3 is TGCGCCAGCAGCTTAAACTCGGGCCCCCGTGAAAAACTGTTTTTT.

This clone was seen a handful of times. The chain links TRBV6-5 to TRBJ2-7, with 8 bases aligning to TRBD2. The CDR3 is 14 amino acids. Germline trimming cut 6 bases from V and 2 bases from J; bases unmatched to any gene: 6. Germline V lookup: CDR1 MNHEY, CDR2 SVGAGI. Here the CDR3 reads CASSPSGSPYEQYF. The CDR3 DNA is TGTGCCAGCAGCCCAAGCGGGAGCCCCTACGAGCAGTACTTC.

The chain has TRBV11-2 and TRBJ2-1; D is ambiguous. Per germline, CDR1 SGHAT and CDR2 FQNNGV. V gave up 0 bases and J gave up 9 bases, with 12 bases separating them. The CDR3 contains 14 residues. CDR3 sequence (DNA): TGTGCCAGCAGCTTAGAGTCTGGGTTTCCTGAGCAGTTCTTC. Its protein is CASSLESGFPEQFF.

The chain links TRBV19 to TRBJ2-3; the match to TRBD2 covers 10 bases. CDR3 length: 17 residues. V lost 5 bases and J lost 2; bases outside the gene matches: 10. The germline gives CDR1 LNHDA, CDR2 SQIVND (reference sequence). CDR3: CASSLLAGVVVTDTQYF. CDR3 nucleotides: TGTGCCAGTAGTCTCCTAGCGGGAGTCGTGGTCACAGATACGCAGTATTTT. Full variable domain (missing parts from reference TRBV19 and TRBJ2-3): DGGITQSPKYLFRKEGQNVTLSCEQNLNHDAMYWYRQDPGQGLRLIYYSQIVNDFQKGDIAEGYSVSREKKESFPLTVTSAQKNPTAFYLCASSLLAGVVVTDTQYFGPGTRLTVL.

The chain recombines TRBV27 with TRBJ2-6, with a tentative D call TRBD2 (6 bases). In germline, CDR1 is MNHEY, CDR2 SMNVEV (reference sequence). V was shortened by 6 bases and J by 13 bases, with 19 bases between the two germline ends. This CDR3 is 14 amino acids long. The CDR3 reads CASRTSQRERVLTF. The CDR3, as DNA: TGTGCCAGCAGGACCTCCCAACGGGAGCGGGTCCTGACTTTC.

DNA for the CDR3: TGCGCCAGCAGCCTGGGGGGAGGGCCGTTTACAGATACGCAGTATTTT. Protein product: CASSLGGGPFTDTQYF. This chain links TRBV4-3 with TRBJ2-3; 7 bases fit TRBD2. V was pared by 4 bases and J by 3 bases, with 10 bases of the junction left unmatched. Germline V CDR1 and CDR2: LGHNA, YSLEER. The length of the CDR3 is 16 residues.

The chain links TRBV9 to TRBJ1-2, with D tentatively TRBD1 (5 bases). The CDR3 spans 15 residues. V lost 0 bases and J 6 bases, leaving 15 bases between the germline ends. CDR1 and CDR2 from the germline V gene are SGDLS and YYNGEE. CDR3 protein: CASSVAAGRSDGYTF. The DNA for the CDR3 is TGTGCCAGCAGCGTAGCGGCAGGGAGGAGTGATGGCTACACCTTC.

The chain is built from TRBV6-5 and TRBJ2-3; 8 bases fit TRBD1. CDR1 is MNHEY and CDR2 is SVGAGI in the germline V gene. Trimming cost V 3 bases and J 0 bases; bases outside gene matches: 2. This CDR3 is built from 15 residues. The CDR3 loop is CASSYQGASTDTQYF. The CDR3 nucleotides are TGTGCCAGCAGTTATCAGGGGGCCAGCACAGATACGCAGTATTTT.

This rearrangement joins TRBV7-6 to TRBJ2-1, with 9 bases lining up with TRBD2. The CDR3 runs to 15 residues. Germline-derived CDR1 and CDR2 are SGHVS and FNYEAQ. V shed 4 bases and J 5 bases; nucleotides not matched to a gene: 6. CDR3 sequence (DNA): TGTGCCAGCAGCTCACCGACTAGCGGAAACAATGAGCAGTTCTTC. Its protein is CASSSPTSGNNEQFF.

The chain has TRBV5-1 and TRBJ2-1, with TRBD2 identical over 12 bases. The CDR3 is 17 residues long. Germline V gene sequence: CDR1 SGHRS, CDR2 YFSETQ. J lost 3 bases, V lost 4 bases, and 8 bases had no gene match. The CDR3 DNA reads as TGCGCCAGCAGCCTCCCAGCACTAGCGGGAGGCTACAATGAGCAGTTCTTC. The encoded protein is CASSLPALAGGYNEQFF. Looking up the rest from reference TRBV5-1 and TRBJ2-1 gives the full variable domain: KAGVTQTPRYLIKTRGQQVTLSCSPISGHRSVSWYQQTPGQGLQFLFEYFSETQRNKGNFPGRFSGRQFSNSRSEMNVSTLELGDSALYLCASSLPALAGGYNEQFFGPGTRLTVL.